This TCR beta chain was sequenced during a study of blood T cell repertoires in COVID-19. About the research overall: COVID-19 samples, acute and convalescent, were from the United States, Italy and Spain. The analysed material was cDNA or gDNA that came from T cells, B-cell-depleted T cells, or PBMCs.

The CDR3 spans 14 residues. Looked up from germline, CDR1 is ENHRY and CDR2 is SYGVKD. Between the trimmed V and J ends, which lost 5 bases and 6 bases, there was a span of 17 bases. In the original workflow: Estimates of nucleated cell counts were drawn from the amplification of reference gene primers. The protocol was immunoSEQ multiplex PCR, while the TCRdb copy is restricted to in-frame clones and leaves out a portion. Clonal size and the V and J genes are those of that table, whereas D and trimming came from the DNA. The table includes 280,000 or so clones, around 85% detected once. Sequencing was carried out using peripheral blood. The chain has TRBV10-3 and TRBJ2-7; D remains ambiguous. This TCR came from a woman in her twenties or thirties who had recovered from COVID-19. CDR3 sequence: CAISNTVQPLEQYF. The CDR3 nucleotides read TGTGCCATCAGTAATACTGTCCAACCGCTCGAGCAGTACTTC.